This T cell receptor beta chain appears in the sequencing data of a study of CD8+CD57+ T cells in acquired aplastic anemia. Looking at the study overall: Sorted CD4+ and CD8+ cell DNA averaged roughly 3 ug.

V was pared by 6 bases and J by 1 base, with 11 bases between. The CDR3 sequence is 14 residues long. The germline gives CDR1 MRHNA, CDR2 SNTAGT. Study-wide results and limits: Patients did not significantly differ from controls in CD8+ Simpson's diversity.

This clonotype appeared many times. Its antigen is undetermined. Investigators profiled TCR beta VDJ and CDR3 from genomic DNA template. From the reads, TCRdb called clonotypes with MiXCR, one entry per CDR3 protein. The sample holds approximately 250,000 distinct CDR3 sequences, around 82% seen once. CD8+CD57+ cell expansion had been shown by flow cytometry in patients chosen for sequencing. Severe acquired aplastic anemia was present in all patients. Untreated patients provided the blood samples, with no therapy given before sampling. The chain uses TRBV6-4 and TRBJ2-3; D not resolved. The TCR was taken from a human donor with aplastic anemia. Sequences were obtained from sorted CD4+, CD8+, or CD8+CD57+ T cells (not recorded which) from PBMCs. CDR3: CASSDQQGTDTQYF. The CDR3 DNA follows: TGTGCCAGCAGCGACCAGCAAGGCACAGATACGCAGTATTTT.